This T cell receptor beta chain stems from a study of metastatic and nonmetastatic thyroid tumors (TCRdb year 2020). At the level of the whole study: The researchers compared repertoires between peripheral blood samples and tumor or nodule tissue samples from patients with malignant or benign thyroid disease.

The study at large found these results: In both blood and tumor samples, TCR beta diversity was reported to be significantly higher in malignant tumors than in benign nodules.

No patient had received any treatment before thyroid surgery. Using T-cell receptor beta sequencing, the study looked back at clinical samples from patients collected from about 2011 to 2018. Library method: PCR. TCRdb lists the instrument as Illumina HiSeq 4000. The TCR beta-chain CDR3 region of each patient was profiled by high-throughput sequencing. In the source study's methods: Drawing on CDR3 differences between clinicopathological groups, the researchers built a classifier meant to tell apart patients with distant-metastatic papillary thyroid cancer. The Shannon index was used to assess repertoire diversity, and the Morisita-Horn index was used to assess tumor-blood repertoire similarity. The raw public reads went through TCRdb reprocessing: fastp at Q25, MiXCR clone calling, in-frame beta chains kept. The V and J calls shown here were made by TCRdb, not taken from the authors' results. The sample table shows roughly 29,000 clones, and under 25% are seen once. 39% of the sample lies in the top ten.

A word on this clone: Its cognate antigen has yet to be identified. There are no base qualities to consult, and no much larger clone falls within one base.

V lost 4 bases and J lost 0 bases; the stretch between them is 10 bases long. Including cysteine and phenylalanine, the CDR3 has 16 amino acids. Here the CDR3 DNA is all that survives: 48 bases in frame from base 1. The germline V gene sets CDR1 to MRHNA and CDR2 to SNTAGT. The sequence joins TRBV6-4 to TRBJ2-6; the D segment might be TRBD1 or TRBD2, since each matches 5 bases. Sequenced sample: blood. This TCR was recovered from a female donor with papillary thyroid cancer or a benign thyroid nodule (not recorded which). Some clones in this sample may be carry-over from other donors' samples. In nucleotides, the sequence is TGTGCCAGCAGTGGGGGGACCCCCTCTGGGGCCAACGTCCTGACTTTC. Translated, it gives CASSGGTPSGANVLTF.